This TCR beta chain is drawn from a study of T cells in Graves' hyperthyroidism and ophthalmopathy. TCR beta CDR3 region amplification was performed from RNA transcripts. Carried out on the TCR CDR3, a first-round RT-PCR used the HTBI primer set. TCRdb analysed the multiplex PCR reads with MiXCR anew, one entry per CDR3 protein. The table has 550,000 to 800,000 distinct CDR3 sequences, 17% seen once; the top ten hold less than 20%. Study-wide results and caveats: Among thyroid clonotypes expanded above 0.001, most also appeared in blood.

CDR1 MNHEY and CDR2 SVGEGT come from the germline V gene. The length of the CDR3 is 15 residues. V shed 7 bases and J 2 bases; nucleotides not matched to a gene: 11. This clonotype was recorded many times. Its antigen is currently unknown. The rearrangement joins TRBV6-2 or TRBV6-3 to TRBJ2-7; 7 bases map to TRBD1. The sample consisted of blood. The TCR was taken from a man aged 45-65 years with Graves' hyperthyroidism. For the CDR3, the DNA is TGTGCCAGCAACCAGCACGACAGGGAAACCTACGAGCAGTACTTC. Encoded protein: CASNQHDRETYEQYF.